These 30 T cell receptor beta chains originate from one sample sequenced in a study of T cell responses to AZD1222 COVID-19 vaccine. Here immunoSEQ multiplex PCR was the method, and the copy in TCRdb shows in-frame clones only, minus some. The sample has under 200,000 clones, approximately 92% seen once. The source was peripheral blood, collected 28 days after the second dose of the MenACWY control vaccine. The receptors here all came from an adult who received the MenACWY meningococcal vaccine as a control.

This clone showed up just a few times. The chain uses TRBV27 and TRBJ1-4; D call uncertain. The CDR3 spans 16 residues. CDR1 MNHEY and CDR2 SMNVEV come from the germline V gene (reference sequence). V was pared by 3 bases and J by 0 bases, with 11 bases between. The CDR3, as DNA: TGTGCCAGCAGTTTCCGGCCTGGGGCAACTAATGAAAAACTGTTTTTT. As protein: CASSFRPGATNEKLFF.

The rearrangement uses TRBV15 and TRBJ2-1; D gene unclear. Trimming took 1 base from V and 7 from J, leaving 5 bases between them. The CDR3 sequence is 12 residues long. Germline V gene lookup returns CDR1 LNHNV and CDR2 YYDKDF (reference sequence). The DNA of the CDR3 is TGTGCCACCAGCAGAGCAACGAATGAGCAGTTCTTC. This codes for CATSRATNEQFF.

The genes are TRBV27 and TRBJ2-5; 15 nucleotides line up with TRBD2. The J segment lost 5 bases and the V segment lost 3 bases, leaving 7 bases of the junction unmatched. The CDR3 extends over 17 amino acids. Germline CDR1 is MNHEY and CDR2 is SMNVEV (reference sequence). CDR3 in DNA: TGTGCCAGCAGTTTCCGGACTAGCGGGAGGGCCTGGGAGACCCAGTACTTC. Translated, it gives CASSFRTSGRAWETQYF.

This clone was seen just once. The chain carries TRBV5-1 and TRBJ1-1; TRBD1 aligns across 8 bases. The V and J ends lost 3 bases and 4 bases, in that order; junction bases with no gene match: 2. Germline V CDR1 and CDR2: SGHRS, YFSETQ. The CDR3 runs to 13 residues. The CDR3 loop is CASSSTGVTEAFF. The DNA for the CDR3 is TGCGCCAGCAGCTCGACAGGGGTCACTGAAGCTTTCTTT.

This sequence joins TRBV9 and TRBJ1-2; D uncertain. The V end lost 0 bases, the J end lost 0 bases, and 3 bases lay between the germline ends. From germline, CDR1 is SGDLS and CDR2 YYNGEE. This CDR3 is 13 amino acids long. The CDR3, as DNA: TGTGCCAGCAGCGTAGTAGCTAACTATGGCTACACCTTC. Residues: CASSVVANYGYTF.

This clone was seen a single time. The V gene is TRBV18, the J gene TRBJ2-3, with unresolved D. There are 13 residues in the CDR3. Between the trimmed V and J ends, which lost 6 bases and 1 base, there was a span of 8 bases. Germline CDR1 reads KGHSH; CDR2 reads LQKENI. The CDR3 is CASSLEGTDTQYF. The CDR3 nucleotides read TGTGCCAGCTCCCTCGAAGGCACAGATACGCAGTATTTT.

The V call is TRBV29-1, the J call TRBJ1-5, with 7 bases identical to TRBD1. CDR3 length: 16 amino acids. J lost 1 base, V lost 4 bases, and 10 bases had no gene match. Germline assignment: CDR1 SQVTM and CDR2 ANQGSEA. CDR3 in amino acids: CSVALTGSGSNQPQHF. CDR3 nucleotides: TGCAGCGTTGCCTTGACAGGGTCGGGGAGCAATCAGCCCCAGCATTTT.

The chain combines TRBV10-3 with TRBJ1-1; perhaps TRBD1 as D (5 bases). This CDR3 is built from 16 residues. V lost 0 bases to trimming and J lost 10 bases, with 21 bases between them. In germline, CDR1 is ENHRY, CDR2 SYGVKD. CDR3 DNA: TGTGCCATCAGTGAGTCGGGACCCGGGACCCCGTGGGTAGCTTTCTTT. Translating gives CAISESGPGTPWVAFF.

The chain has TRBV27 and TRBJ2-1; D gene unclear. There are 12 residues in the CDR3. Trimming left V 4 bases short and J 5 bases short, with 6 bases between. CDR1 is MNHEY and CDR2 is SMNVEV in the germline V gene (reference sequence). CDR3 DNA: TGTGCCAGCAGTTCGTACGACAATGAGCAGTTCTTC. It is translated as CASSSYDNEQFF.

This chain joins TRBV5-6 and TRBJ2-7; D possibly matches TRBD1 or TRBD2 (5 bases each). Germline V gene lookup returns CDR1 SGHDT and CDR2 YYEEEE. The CDR3 is made up of 15 amino acids. Trimming left V 6 bases short and J 0 bases short, with 16 bases between. CDR3 in amino acids: CASTPWDRSSYEQYF. The CDR3 DNA reads TGTGCCAGCACACCCTGGGACCGCAGCTCCTACGAGCAGTACTTC.

The chain carries TRBV15 and TRBJ1-1; D is unclear. The CDR3 runs to 15 residues. Looked up from germline, CDR1 is LNHNV and CDR2 is YYDKDF (reference sequence). The V and J ends lost 3 bases and 6 bases respectively, with 17 bases between them. CDR3 sequence reads: CATSRGGNSMAEAFF. The CDR3 bases are TGTGCCACCAGCAGGGGCGGGAATTCAATGGCTGAAGCTTTCTTT.

V usage is TRBV4-2 and J usage is TRBJ2-7, with D possibly TRBD2 on 7 matching bases. Germline-derived CDR1 and CDR2 are LGHNA and YNFKEQ. The ends were cut back, 4 bases at V and 2 bases at J, with 18 bases in the middle. This CDR3 contains 16 residues. This CDR3 reads CASSLRGGTITYEQYF. The CDR3 nucleotides are TGTGCCAGCAGCCTCAGGGGTGGGACTATCACCTACGAGCAGTACTTC.

Here the CDR3 DNA reads TGTGCCAGCAGTTGGCTAGCGGGAGGGCCAAGGGTCCCCTACGAGCAGTACTTC. This encodes CASSWLAGGPRVPYEQYF. This sequence joins TRBV6-4 and TRBJ2-7, with 12 bases fitting TRBD2. Trimming took 5 bases from V and 2 from J; bases not matched to a gene: 13. The length of the CDR3 is 18 residues. The germline gives CDR1 MRHNA, CDR2 SNTAGT.

The chain uses TRBV3-1 (or the pseudogene TRBV3-2) and TRBJ2-7; a possible D gene is TRBD2 (6 bases). This CDR3 contains 16 residues. Trimming took 5 bases from V and 2 from J, leaving 19 bases between them. Germline-derived CDR1 and CDR2 are LGHDT and YNNKEL (reference sequence). CDR3 coding DNA: TGTGCCAGCAGCAACGTCGTGGGTGCGGGGCCCTACGAGCAGTACTTC. Translation: CASSNVVGAGPYEQYF.

V usage is TRBV19 and J usage is TRBJ2-5; 10 positions match TRBD2. The germline V gene has CDR1 LNHDA and CDR2 SQIVND (reference sequence). The length of the CDR3 is 13 residues. Unmatched junction bases numbered 3, after V lost 4 bases and J lost 7 bases. The CDR3 region has the DNA TGTGCCAGTAGTACGGAGCGGGAGGGGACCCAGTACTTC. Translation: CASSTEREGTQYF.

This chain connects TRBV6-5 to TRBJ2-2; 7 bases are shared with TRBD1. This CDR3 comprises 14 residues. The V gene end was trimmed by 6 bases and the J gene end by 4 bases; junction bases not matched to a gene: 5. Germline V gene sequence: CDR1 MNHEY, CDR2 SVGAGI. The CDR3 here is CASSRDSTTGELFF. The CDR3 DNA sequence: TGTGCCAGCAGCAGGGACAGCACCACCGGGGAGCTGTTTTTT.

This chain joins TRBV10-3 and TRBJ1-5; possibly TRBD1 for D (6 bases). Deletions cut 4 bases from V and 8 bases from J, with 12 bases between. The CDR3 sequence is 13 residues long. The germline gives CDR1 ENHRY, CDR2 SYGVKD. The DNA of the CDR3 is TGTGCCATCAGTGCCGGGGGCGGAGAGCCCCAGCATTTT. Its protein product is CAISAGGGEPQHF.

The chain employs TRBV5-1 and TRBJ2-1; D gene ambiguous. The CDR3 extends over 13 amino acids. Trimming took off 0 bases at V and 10 bases at J, with 11 bases between the two ends. CDR1 is SGHRS and CDR2 is YFSETQ in the germline V gene. CDR3 region: CASSLDTVGEQFF. The CDR3 nucleotides are TGCGCCAGCAGCTTGGACACGGTGGGCGAGCAGTTCTTC.

The chain's CDR3 is CASSEDFSSYEQYF. In DNA, the CDR3 is TGTGCCAGCAGCGAGGACTTCAGCTCCTACGAGCAGTACTTC. J is TRBJ2-7 and V is TRBV7-6, with D perhaps TRBD2 (5 bases). Trimming cost V 5 bases and J 0 bases, with 11 bases left between them. The CDR3 spans 14 residues. Germline V CDR1 and CDR2: SGHVS, FNYEAQ.

The chain is built from TRBV28 and TRBJ1-2; D gene ambiguous. Trimming took off 2 bases at V and 0 bases at J, with 16 bases between the two ends. This CDR3 spans 17 amino acids. CDR1 is MDHEN, CDR2 SYDVKM, per germline. DNA of the CDR3: TGTGCCAGCAGTTTAATGTCAGGCGGACCTACTAACTATGGCTACACCTTC. Translated, it gives CASSLMSGGPTNYGYTF.

In DNA, the CDR3 is TGTGCCAGCAGCCGCTCCAATGTCGGGACCCAGTACTTC. Translating it yields CASSRSNVGTQYF. The chain employs TRBV7-3 and TRBJ2-5, with no clear D. Germline V lookup: CDR1 SGHTA, CDR2 FQGTGA. This CDR3 contains 13 residues. Trimming cost V 5 bases and J 7 bases, with 14 bases left between them.

The CDR3: CSATTGSGNQPQHF. The CDR3 nucleotides read TGCAGCGCTACAACAGGGTCGGGCAATCAGCCCCAGCATTTT. V and J are TRBV29-1 and TRBJ1-5; the D gene is possibly TRBD1 (6 bases). Germline-derived CDR1 and CDR2 are SQVTM and ANQGSEA. The CDR3 spans 14 residues. V lost 7 bases, J lost 2 bases, and 15 bases lay in between.

The chain links TRBV5-6 to TRBJ2-1; D is unclear. There are 14 residues in the CDR3. Per germline, CDR1 SGHDT and CDR2 YYEEEE. Between the trimmed V and J ends, which lost 0 bases and 2 bases, there was a span of 6 bases. The CDR3 DNA follows: TGTGCCAGCAGCTTGGGGGCGGCCTACAATGAGCAGTTCTTC. Its protein product is CASSLGAAYNEQFF.

The V call is TRBV7-9, the J call TRBJ2-7; 10 nucleotides match TRBD1. Losses at the gene ends were 5 bases for V and 5 bases for J; bases not matched to a gene: 6. CDR3 length equals 14 residues. The germline V gene has CDR1 SEHNR and CDR2 FQNEAQ (reference sequence). The CDR3 coding sequence is TGTGCCAGCAGCCCCCGGGACAGGGGTAACGAGCAGTACTTC. Translating it yields CASSPRDRGNEQYF.

The chain uses TRBV3-1 (or the pseudogene TRBV3-2) and TRBJ1-5; D unclear. With 4 bases removed from V and 4 bases from J, the gap between germline ends came to 8 bases. This CDR3 has 13 amino acids. Germline V CDR1 and CDR2: LGHDT, YNNKEL (reference sequence). For the CDR3, the DNA is TGTGCCAGCAGCCGCATGGAGAATCAGCCCCAGCATTTT. Its translation: CASSRMENQPQHF.

This rearrangement joins TRBV5-6 to TRBJ1-2, with 8 nucleotides matching TRBD1. The CDR3 runs 15 residues. CDR1 SGHDT and CDR2 YYEEEE come from the germline V gene. V lost 0 bases and J lost 8; bases outside the gene matches: 9. The CDR3 loop reads CASSLVDGQGHGYTF. The CDR3, as DNA: TGTGCCAGCAGCTTGGTAGACGGACAGGGCCACGGCTACACCTTC.

This clone was seen more than once but under ten times. V gene TRBV15 combines with J gene TRBJ2-1; tentatively, D is TRBD1 (6 bases). The CDR3 has 14 residues. Germline loops: CDR1 LNHNV, CDR2 YYDKDF (reference sequence). Trimming took off 1 base at V and 7 bases at J, with 11 bases between the two ends. CDR3 amino acids: CATSRGTRGNEQFF. In nucleotides, the CDR3 is TGTGCCACCAGCAGAGGCACTAGGGGGAATGAGCAGTTCTTC.

V is TRBV30 and J is TRBJ2-1; 8 bases fit TRBD2. Germline assignment: CDR1 GTSNPN and CDR2 SVGIG (reference sequence). V lost 3 bases, J lost 0 bases, and 7 bases stayed unmatched. The CDR3 contains 16 residues. CDR3 coding DNA: TGTGCCTGGAGGGGTACTAGCGGATTCTCCTACAATGAGCAGTTCTTC. This gives the protein CAWRGTSGFSYNEQFF.

The chain couples TRBV7-8 to TRBJ1-2; D gene unclear. The ends were cut back, 3 bases at V and 2 bases at J, with 10 bases in the middle. The CDR3 has 14 residues. CDR1 and CDR2 from the germline V gene are SGHVS and FQNEAQ. The CDR3 spells CASSFSETNYGYTF. As DNA, the CDR3 is TGTGCCAGCAGCTTTTCGGAGACGAACTATGGCTACACCTTC.

The chain is built from TRBV7-8 and TRBJ2-7; D unresolved. CDR1 SGHVS and CDR2 FQNEAQ come from the germline V gene. The V end was cut by 7 bases, the J end by 1 base, with 20 bases between. The CDR3 contains 16 residues. The CDR3 region is CASTSLGWGGSYEQYF. Here the CDR3 DNA reads TGTGCCAGCACAAGCTTAGGGTGGGGTGGTTCCTACGAGCAGTACTTC.